This entry is about one T cell receptor beta chain. At the DNA level, this CDR3 is encoded by other sequences in the same sample as well. Assay used: immunoSEQ multiplex PCR; TCRdb lists only in-frame clones, some missing. The sample has about 390,000 clones; about 85% are singletons. This sample was taken from a study of Ad26.COV2.S vaccination and SARS-CoV-2 variants. Treatment meaning: some 20 received Ad26.COV2.S at low or high dose, single or two shots; roughly five received placebo; per-sample allocation not given. Each sample was drawn 63 days after the first injection (of vaccine or placebo). V lost 6 bases and J 5 bases, leaving 10 bases between the germline ends. This CDR3 spans 11 amino acids. Germline-derived CDR1 and CDR2 are DFQATT and SNEGSKA (reference sequence).

The origin of this receptor is a person between 18 and 65 years old who received the Ad26.COV2.S COVID-19 vaccine or a placebo. This chain links TRBV20-1 with TRBJ2-5; D gene uncertain. The sample in question was peripheral blood, obtained in a trial of Ad26.COV2.S vaccine versus placebo. CDR3 coding DNA: TGCAGTGCCCGGGTCGGGGAGACCCAGTACTTC. Translating gives CSARVGETQYF.